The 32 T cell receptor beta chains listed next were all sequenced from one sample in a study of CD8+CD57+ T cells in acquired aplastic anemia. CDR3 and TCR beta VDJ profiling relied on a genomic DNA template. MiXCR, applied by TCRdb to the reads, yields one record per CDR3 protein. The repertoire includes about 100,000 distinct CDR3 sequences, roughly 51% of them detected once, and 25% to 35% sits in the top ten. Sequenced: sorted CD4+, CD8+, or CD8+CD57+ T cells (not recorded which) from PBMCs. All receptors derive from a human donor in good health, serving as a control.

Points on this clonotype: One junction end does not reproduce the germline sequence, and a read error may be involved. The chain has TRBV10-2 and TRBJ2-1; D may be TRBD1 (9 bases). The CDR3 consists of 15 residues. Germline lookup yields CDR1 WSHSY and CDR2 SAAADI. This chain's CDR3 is CASSVAGQGSNEQFF. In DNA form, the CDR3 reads TGTGCCAGCAGCGTAGCGGGACAGGGAAGCAATGAGCAGTTCTTC.

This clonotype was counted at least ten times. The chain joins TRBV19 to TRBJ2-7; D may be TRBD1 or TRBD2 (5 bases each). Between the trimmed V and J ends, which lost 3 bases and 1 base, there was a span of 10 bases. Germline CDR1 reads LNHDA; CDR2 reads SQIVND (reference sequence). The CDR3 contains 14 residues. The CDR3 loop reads CASSIGTESYEQYF. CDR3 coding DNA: TGTGCCAGTAGTATCGGGACGGAGTCCTACGAGCAGTACTTC.

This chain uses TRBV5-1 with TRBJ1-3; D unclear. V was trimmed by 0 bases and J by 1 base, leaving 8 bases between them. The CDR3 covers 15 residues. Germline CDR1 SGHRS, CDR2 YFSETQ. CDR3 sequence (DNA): TGCGCCAGCAGCTTGGGTAGTATGTCTGGAAACACCATATATTTT. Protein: CASSLGSMSGNTIYF.

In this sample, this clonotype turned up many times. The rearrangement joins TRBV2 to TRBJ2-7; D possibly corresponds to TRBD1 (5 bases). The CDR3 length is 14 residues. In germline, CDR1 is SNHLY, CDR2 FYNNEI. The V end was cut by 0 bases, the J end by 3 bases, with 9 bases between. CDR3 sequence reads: CASSEAGRVYEQYF. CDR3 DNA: TGTGCCAGCAGTGAAGCCGGCAGGGTCTACGAGCAGTACTTC.

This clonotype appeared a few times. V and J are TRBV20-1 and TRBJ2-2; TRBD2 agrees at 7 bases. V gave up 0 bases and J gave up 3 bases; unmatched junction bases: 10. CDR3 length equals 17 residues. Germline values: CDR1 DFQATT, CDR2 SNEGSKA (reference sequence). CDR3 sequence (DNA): TGCAGTGCTAGAGATTATTCTAGCGGAGAACACACCGGGGAGCTGTTTTTT. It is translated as CSARDYSSGEHTGELFF.

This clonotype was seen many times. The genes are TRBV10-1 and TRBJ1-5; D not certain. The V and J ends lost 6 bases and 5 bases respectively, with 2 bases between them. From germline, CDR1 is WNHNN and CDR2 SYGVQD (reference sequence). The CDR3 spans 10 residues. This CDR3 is CASRDQPQHF. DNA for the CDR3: TGCGCCAGCAGGGATCAGCCCCAGCATTTT.

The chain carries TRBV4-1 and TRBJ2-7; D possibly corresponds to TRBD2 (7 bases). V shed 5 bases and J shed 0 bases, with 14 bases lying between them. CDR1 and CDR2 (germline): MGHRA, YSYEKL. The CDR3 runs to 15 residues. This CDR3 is CASSLEGGPSYEQYF. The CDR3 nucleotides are TGCGCCAGCAGCTTAGAGGGGGGGCCCTCCTACGAGCAGTACTTC.

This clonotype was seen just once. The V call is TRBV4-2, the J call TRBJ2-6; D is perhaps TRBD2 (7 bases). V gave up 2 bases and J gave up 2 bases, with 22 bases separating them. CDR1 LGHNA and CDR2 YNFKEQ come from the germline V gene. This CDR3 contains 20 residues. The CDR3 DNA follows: TGTGCCAGCAGCCAAATCTCCCCGGGGGCGGGGAGGGCTGGGGCCAACGTCCTGACTTTC. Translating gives CASSQISPGAGRAGANVLTF.

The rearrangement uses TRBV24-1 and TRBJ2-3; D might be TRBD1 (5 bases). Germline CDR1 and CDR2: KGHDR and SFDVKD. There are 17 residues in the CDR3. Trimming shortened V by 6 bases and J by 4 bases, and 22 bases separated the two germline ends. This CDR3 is CATSPGRAGKGPDTQYF. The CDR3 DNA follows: TGTGCCACCAGTCCGGGCCGGGCAGGGAAGGGTCCAGATACGCAGTATTTT.

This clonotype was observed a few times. CDR3 residues: CATSDLRDTDTQYF. CDR3 in DNA: TGTGCCACCAGTGATTTGCGGGACACAGATACGCAGTATTTT. The chain carries TRBV24-1 and TRBJ2-3; D perhaps matches TRBD2 (5 bases). Germline V CDR1 and CDR2: KGHDR, SFDVKD. This CDR3 has 14 amino acids. V was clipped by 0 bases and J by 2 bases, with 5 bases between them.

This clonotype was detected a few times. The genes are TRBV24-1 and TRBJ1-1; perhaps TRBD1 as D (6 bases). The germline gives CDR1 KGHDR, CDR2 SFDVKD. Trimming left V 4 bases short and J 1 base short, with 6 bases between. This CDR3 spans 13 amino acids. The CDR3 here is CATSETGNTEAFF. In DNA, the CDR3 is TGTGCCACCAGTGAGACAGGGAACACTGAAGCTTTCTTT.

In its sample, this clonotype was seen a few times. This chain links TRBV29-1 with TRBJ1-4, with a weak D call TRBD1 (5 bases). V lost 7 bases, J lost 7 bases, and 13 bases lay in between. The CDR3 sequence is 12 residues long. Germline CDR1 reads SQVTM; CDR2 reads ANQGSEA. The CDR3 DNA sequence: TGCAGCGCCCAGGGTCAGACTGAAAAACTGTTTTTT. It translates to CSAQGQTEKLFF.

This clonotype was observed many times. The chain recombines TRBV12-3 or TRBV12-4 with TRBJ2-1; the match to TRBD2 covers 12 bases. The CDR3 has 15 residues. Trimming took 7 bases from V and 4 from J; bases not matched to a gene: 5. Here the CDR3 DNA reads TGTGCCAGCACCCTTGGACTAGCGGGGTACAATGAGCAGTTCTTC. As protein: CASTLGLAGYNEQFF.

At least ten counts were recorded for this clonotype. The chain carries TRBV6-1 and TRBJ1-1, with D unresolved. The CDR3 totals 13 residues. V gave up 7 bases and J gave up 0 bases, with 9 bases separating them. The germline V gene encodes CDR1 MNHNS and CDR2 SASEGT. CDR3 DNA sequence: TGTGCCAGCAACGACGGCATGAACACTGAAGCTTTCTTT. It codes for CASNDGMNTEAFF.

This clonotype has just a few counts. CDR3 bases: TGTGCCACCAGCATTTGGACGGAGGGCACTGAAGCTTTCTTT. It yields the protein CATSIWTEGTEAFF. The rearrangement joins TRBV15 to TRBJ1-1; D gene uncertain. Germline loops: CDR1 LNHNV, CDR2 YYDKDF (reference sequence). Trimming removed 4 bases from V and 4 bases from J, with 13 bases in between. The CDR3 sequence is 14 residues long.

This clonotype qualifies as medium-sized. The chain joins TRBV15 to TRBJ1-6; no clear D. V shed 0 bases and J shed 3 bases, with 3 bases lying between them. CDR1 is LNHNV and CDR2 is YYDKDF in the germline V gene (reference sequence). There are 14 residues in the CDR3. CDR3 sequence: CATSRDNYNSPLHF. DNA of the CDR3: TGTGCCACCAGCAGAGACAACTATAATTCACCCCTCCACTTT.

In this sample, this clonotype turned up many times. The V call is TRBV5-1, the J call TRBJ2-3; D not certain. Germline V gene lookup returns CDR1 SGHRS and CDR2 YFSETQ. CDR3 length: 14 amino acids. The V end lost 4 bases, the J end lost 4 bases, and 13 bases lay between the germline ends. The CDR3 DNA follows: TGCGCCAGCAGCGAAGAGCCTATGGCAGATACGCAGTATTTT. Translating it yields CASSEEPMADTQYF. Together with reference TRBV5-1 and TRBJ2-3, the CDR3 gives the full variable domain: KAGVTQTPRYLIKTRGQQVTLSCSPISGHRSVSWYQQTPGQGLQFLFEYFSETQRNKGNFPGRFSGRQFSNSRSEMNVSTLELGDSALYLCASSEEPMADTQYFGPGTRLTVL.

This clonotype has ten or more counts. DNA of the CDR3: TGTGCCAGCAGCTCTAGTACATGGGGAGACACTGAAGCTTTCTTT. Amino acids: CASSSSTWGDTEAFF. V is TRBV9 and J is TRBJ1-1; D gene ambiguous. The V end lost 4 bases, the J end lost 3 bases, and 16 bases lay between the germline ends. Looked up from germline, CDR1 is SGDLS and CDR2 is YYNGEE. The CDR3 has 15 residues.

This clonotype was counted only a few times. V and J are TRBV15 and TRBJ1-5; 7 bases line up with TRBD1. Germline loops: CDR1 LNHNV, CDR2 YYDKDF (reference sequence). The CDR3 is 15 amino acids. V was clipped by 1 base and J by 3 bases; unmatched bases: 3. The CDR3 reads CATSRVGQANQPQHF. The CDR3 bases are TGTGCCACCAGCAGAGTAGGACAGGCCAATCAGCCCCAGCATTTT. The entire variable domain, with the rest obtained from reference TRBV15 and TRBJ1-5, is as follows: DAMVIQNPRYQVTQFGKPVTLSCSQTLNHNVMYWYQQKSSQAPKLLFHYYDKDFNNEADTPDNFQSRRPNTSFCFLDIRSPGLGDTAMYLCATSRVGQANQPQHFGDGTRLSIL.

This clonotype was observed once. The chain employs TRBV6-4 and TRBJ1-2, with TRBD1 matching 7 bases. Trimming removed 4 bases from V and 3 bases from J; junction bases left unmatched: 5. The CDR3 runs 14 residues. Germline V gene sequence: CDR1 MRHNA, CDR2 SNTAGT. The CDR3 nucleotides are TGTGCCAGCAGTGCCGAGACAGGGTACTATGGCTACACCTTC. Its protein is CASSAETGYYGYTF.

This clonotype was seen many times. CDR3 in DNA: TGTGCCAGCAGCTTGGCGGGACAGGGAGACGAGCAGTACTTC. Translation gives CASSLAGQGDEQYF. V usage is TRBV5-4 and J usage is TRBJ2-7; 9 bases agree with TRBD1. This CDR3 is 14 amino acids long. The junction had 3 bases not matched to a gene; V was cut back by 0 bases and J by 5 bases. CDR1 is SGHNT, CDR2 YYREEE, per germline (reference sequence).

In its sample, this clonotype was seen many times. The DNA of the CDR3 is TGTGCCAGCAGCTTGGCAGGGCCCGAGCAGTACTTC. Its translation is CASSLAGPEQYF. The V and J genes are TRBV5-8 and TRBJ2-7; possibly TRBD1 for D (5 bases). The CDR3 has 12 residues. Trimming removed 0 bases at V and 6 bases at J, with 7 bases between. Germline CDR1 and CDR2: SGHTS and YDEGEE. The variable domain in full, completed from reference TRBV5-8 and TRBJ2-7, reads EAGVTQSPTHLIKTRGQQATLRCSPISGHTSVYWYQQALGLGLQFLLWYDEGEERNRGNFPPRFSGRQFPNYSSELNVNALELEDSALYLCASSLAGPEQYFGPGTRLTVT.

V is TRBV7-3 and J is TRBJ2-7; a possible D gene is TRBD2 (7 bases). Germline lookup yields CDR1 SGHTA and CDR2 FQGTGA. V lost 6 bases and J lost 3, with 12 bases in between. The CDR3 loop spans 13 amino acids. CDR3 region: CASRRGPNYEQYF. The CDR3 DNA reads TGTGCCAGCAGGCGGGGGCCAAACTACGAGCAGTACTTC. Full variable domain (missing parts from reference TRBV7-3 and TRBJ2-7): GAGVSQTPSNKVTEKGKYVELRCDPISGHTALYWYRQSLGQGPEFLIYFQGTGAADDSGLPNDRFFAVRPEGSVSTLKIQRTERGDSAVYLCASRRGPNYEQYFGPGTRLTVT.

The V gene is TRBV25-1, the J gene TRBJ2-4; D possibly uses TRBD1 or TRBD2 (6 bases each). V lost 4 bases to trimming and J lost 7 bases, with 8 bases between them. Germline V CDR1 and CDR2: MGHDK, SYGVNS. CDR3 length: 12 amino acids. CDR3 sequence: CASSGGANIQYF. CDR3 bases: TGTGCCAGCAGTGGGGGGGCGAACATTCAGTACTTC.

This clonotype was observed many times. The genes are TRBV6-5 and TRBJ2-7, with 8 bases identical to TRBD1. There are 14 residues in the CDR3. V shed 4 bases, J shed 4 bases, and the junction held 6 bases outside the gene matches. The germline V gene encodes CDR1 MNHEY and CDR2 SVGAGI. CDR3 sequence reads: CASSSGQGWYEQYF. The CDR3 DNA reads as TGTGCCAGCAGTTCCGGACAGGGTTGGTACGAGCAGTACTTC.

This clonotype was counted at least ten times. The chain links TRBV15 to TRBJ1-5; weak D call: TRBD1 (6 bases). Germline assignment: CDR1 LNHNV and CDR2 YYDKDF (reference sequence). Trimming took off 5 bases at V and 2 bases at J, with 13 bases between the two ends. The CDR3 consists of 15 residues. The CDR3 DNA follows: TGTGCCACCAGCCGCTCAGGGGACGGCAATCAGCCCCAGCATTTT. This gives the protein CATSRSGDGNQPQHF.

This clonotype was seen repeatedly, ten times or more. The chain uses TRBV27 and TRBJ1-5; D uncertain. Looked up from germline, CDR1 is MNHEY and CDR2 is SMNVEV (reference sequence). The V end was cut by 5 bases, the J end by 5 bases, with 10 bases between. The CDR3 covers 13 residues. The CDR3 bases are TGTGCCAGCAGTCCCCGACTTGATCAGCCCCAGCATTTT. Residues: CASSPRLDQPQHF.

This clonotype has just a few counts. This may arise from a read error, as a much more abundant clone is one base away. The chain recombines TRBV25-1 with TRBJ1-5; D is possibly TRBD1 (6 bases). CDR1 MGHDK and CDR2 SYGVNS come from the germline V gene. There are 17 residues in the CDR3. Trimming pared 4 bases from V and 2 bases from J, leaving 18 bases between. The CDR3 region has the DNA TGTGCCAGCAGTGGAGGGGGGAGGGTACTGGGCAATCAGCCCCAGCATTTT. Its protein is CASSGGGRVLGNQPQHF.

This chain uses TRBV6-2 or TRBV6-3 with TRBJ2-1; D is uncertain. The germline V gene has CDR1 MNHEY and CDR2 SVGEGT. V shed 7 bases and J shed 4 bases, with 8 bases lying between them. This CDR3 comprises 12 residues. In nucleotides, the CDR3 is TGTGCCAGCACCCAAAATTACAATGAGCAGTTCTTC. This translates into CASTQNYNEQFF.

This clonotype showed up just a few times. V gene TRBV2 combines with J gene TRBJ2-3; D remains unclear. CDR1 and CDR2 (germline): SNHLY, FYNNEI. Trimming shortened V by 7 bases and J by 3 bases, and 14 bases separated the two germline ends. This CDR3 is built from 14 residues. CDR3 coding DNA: TGTGCCAGCACTAACGCAGGATGGACAGATACGCAGTATTTT. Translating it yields CASTNAGWTDTQYF.

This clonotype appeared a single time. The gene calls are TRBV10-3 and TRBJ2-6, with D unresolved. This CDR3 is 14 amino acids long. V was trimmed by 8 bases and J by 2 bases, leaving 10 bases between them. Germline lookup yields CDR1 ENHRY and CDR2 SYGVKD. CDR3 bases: TGTGCCATCTCCGGTGGCCCTGGGGCCAACGTCCTGACTTTC. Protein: CAISGGPGANVLTF.

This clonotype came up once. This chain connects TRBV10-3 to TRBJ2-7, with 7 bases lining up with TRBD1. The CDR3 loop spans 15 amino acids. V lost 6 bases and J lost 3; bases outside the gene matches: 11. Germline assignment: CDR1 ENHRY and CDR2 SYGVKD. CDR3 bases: TGTGCCATCAGCGATCCGGGACAGACAAACTACGAGCAGTACTTC. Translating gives CAISDPGQTNYEQYF.